This TCR beta chain is from a study of OX40 agonist ivuxolimab in advanced cancers. Profiling relied on immunoSEQ multiplex PCR, and the TCRdb table lists in-frame clones only, not all of them. The table has some 41,000 clones, about nine tenths seen once. The TCR sequence derives from an adult with an advanced solid tumor such as melanoma, head and neck, liver or kidney cancer. The sample in question was CD4+ or CD8+ T cells sorted from blood, obtained in a trial of the OX40 agonist ivuxolimab.

CDR3 region: CSADVGAVNEQFF. CDR3 nucleotide sequence: TGCAGCGCAGATGTGGGGGCCGTCAATGAGCAGTTCTTC. The gene calls are TRBV29-1 and TRBJ2-1; perhaps TRBD1 as D (6 bases). The germline CDR1 and CDR2 sequences are SQVTM and ANQGSEA. The CDR3 runs 13 residues. Trimming shortened V by 7 bases and J by 6 bases, and 16 bases separated the two germline ends.